The source of this T cell receptor (beta chain) is a study of cytomegalovirus exposure and HLA in healthy donors. The PCR was carried out with 60 Vbeta primers and 13 Jbeta primers. TCRdb's copy holds only in-frame clones and misses some; the assay was immunoSEQ multiplex PCR. The sample lists approximately 100,000 clones, 60% to 75% occurring once. In the case of this clone: Its antigen is not identified.

The CDR3 has 16 residues. Germline V gene sequence: CDR1 LGHNA, CDR2 YNFKEQ. The J segment lost 1 base and the V segment lost 2 bases, leaving 3 bases of the junction unmatched. Overall study results and limits: Reports state that TCR beta sequences accurately predicted most subjects' HLA-A and HLA-B alleles.

This sequence originates from a woman aged 40 to 50 in good health and CMV-seronegative. The chain is built from TRBV4-2 and TRBJ2-3, with 10 nucleotides matching TRBD2. What was sequenced was PBMCs. For the CDR3, the DNA is TGTGCCAGCAGCCAAACCAGCGGGGGGGGCACAGATACGCAGTATTTT. This sequence encodes CASSQTSGGGTDTQYF.